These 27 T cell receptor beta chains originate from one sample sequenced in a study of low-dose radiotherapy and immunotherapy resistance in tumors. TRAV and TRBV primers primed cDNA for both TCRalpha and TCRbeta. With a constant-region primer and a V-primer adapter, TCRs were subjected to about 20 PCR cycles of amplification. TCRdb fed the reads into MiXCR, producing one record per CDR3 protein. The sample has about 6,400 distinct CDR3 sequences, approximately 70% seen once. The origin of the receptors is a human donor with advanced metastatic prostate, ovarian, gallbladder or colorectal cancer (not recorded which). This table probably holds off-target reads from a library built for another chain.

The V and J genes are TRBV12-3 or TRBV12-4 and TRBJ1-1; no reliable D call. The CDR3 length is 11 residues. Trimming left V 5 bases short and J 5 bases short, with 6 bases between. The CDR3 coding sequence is TGTGCCAGCAGTATGAGAACTGAAGCTTTCTTT. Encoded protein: CASSMRTEAFF.

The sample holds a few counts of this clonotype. The CDR3 bases are TGTGCCACCAGCAGTAGGACTAGCGGGTCCTACGAGCAGTACTTC. As protein: CATSSRTSGSYEQYF. This chain joins TRBV15 and TRBJ2-7; 11 bases line up with TRBD2. Germline lookup yields CDR1 LNHNV and CDR2 YYDKDF (reference sequence). The V and J ends lost 3 bases and 1 base, in that order; junction bases with no gene match: 2. The CDR3 length is 15 residues. Full variable domain (remainder filled in from reference TRBV15 and TRBJ2-7): DAMVIQNPRYQVTQFGKPVTLSCSQTLNHNVMYWYQQKSSQAPKLLFHYYDKDFNNEADTPDNFQSRRPNTSFCFLDIRSPGLGDTAMYLCATSSRTSGSYEQYFGPGTRLTVT.

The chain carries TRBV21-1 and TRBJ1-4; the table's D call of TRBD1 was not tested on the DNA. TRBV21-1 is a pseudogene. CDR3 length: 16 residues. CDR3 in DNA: TGTGCCAGCAGCATATACAGGGATCTCCGACGGGAAAAACTGTTTTTT. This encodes CASSIYRDLRREKLFF.

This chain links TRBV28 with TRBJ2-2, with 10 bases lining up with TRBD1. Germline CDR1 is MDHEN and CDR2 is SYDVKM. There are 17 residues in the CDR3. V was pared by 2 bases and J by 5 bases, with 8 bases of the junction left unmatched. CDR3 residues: CASSLPTPGQGTGELFF. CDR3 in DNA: TGTGCCAGCAGTTTACCAACCCCGGGACAGGGGACCGGGGAGCTGTTTTTT.

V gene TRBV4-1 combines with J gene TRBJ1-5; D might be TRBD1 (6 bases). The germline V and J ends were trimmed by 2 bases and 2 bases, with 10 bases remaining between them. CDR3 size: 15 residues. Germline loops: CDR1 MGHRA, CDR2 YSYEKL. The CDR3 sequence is CASSQFQGRNQPQHF. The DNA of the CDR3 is TGCGCCAGCAGCCAATTCCAGGGGCGCAATCAGCCCCAGCATTTT.

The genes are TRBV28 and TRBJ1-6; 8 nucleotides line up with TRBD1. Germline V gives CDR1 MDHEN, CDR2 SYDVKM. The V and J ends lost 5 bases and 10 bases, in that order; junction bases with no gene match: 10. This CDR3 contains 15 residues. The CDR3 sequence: CASSPTTGEHSPLHF. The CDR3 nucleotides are TGTGCCAGCAGTCCCACGACAGGGGAACACTCACCCCTCCACTTT.

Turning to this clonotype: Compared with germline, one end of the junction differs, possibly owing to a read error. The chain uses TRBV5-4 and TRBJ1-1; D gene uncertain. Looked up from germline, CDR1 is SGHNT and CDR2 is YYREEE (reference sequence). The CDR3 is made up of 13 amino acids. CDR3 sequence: CVSSSKMNTEAFF. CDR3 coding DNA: TGTGTCAGCAGTTCCAAGATGAACACTGAAGCTTTCTTT.

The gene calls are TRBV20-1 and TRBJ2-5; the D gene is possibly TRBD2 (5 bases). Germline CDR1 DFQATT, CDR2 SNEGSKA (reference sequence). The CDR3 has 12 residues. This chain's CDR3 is CVPKADQETQYF. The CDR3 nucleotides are TGCGTCCCCAAAGCGGATCAAGAGACCCAGTACTTC.

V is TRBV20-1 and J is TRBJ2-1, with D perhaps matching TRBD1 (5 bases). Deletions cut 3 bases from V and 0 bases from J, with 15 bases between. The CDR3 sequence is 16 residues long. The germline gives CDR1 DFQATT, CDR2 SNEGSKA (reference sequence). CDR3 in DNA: TGCAGTGCTAGGGGGCCAGGCCCAAGCTCCTACAATGAGCAGTTCTTC. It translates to CSARGPGPSSYNEQFF.

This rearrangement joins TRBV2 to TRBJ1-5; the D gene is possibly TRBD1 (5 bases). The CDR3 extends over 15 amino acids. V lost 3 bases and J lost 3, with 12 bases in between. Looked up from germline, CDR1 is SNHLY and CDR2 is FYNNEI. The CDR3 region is CASSEARASNQPQHF. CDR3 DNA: TGTGCCAGCAGTGAGGCCAGGGCCTCCAATCAGCCCCAGCATTTT.

In DNA, the CDR3 is TGCGCCATCAAGCGGGAGAGCTCCTACGAGCAGTACTTC. It yields the protein CAIKRESSYEQYF. This chain uses TRBV10-2 with TRBJ2-7; 8 positions agree with TRBD2. J was trimmed by 0 bases and V by 10 bases; bases with no gene match: 5. Germline V gives CDR1 WSHSY, CDR2 SAAADI. This CDR3 contains 13 residues.

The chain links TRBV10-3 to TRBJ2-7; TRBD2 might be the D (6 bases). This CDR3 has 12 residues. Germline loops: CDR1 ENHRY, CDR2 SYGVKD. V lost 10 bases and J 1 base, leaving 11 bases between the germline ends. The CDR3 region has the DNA TGTGCCACACGGGGGAGTTCCTACGAGCAGTACTTC. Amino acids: CATRGSSYEQYF.

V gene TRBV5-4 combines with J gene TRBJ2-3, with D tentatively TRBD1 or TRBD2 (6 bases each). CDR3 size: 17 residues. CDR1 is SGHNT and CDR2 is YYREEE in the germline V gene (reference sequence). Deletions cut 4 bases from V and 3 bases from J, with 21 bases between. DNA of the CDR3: TGTGCCAGCAGCCCCGACTGGAGGGGGACGCGGACAGATACGCAGTATTTT. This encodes CASSPDWRGTRTDTQYF.

The DNA of the CDR3 is TGTGCCAGCAGCGTAGCACTAGCGGGGGTATTGGAAGAGACCCAGTACTTC. Translating it yields CASSVALAGVLEETQYF. The V call is TRBV9, the J call TRBJ2-5; 11 nucleotides agree with TRBD2. This CDR3 region has 17 residues. Germline V gene lookup returns CDR1 SGDLS and CDR2 YYNGEE. The trim removed 0 bases at V and 3 bases at J, leaving 7 bases unmatched. The variable domain in full, with the rest retrieved from reference TRBV9 and TRBJ2-5, is DSGVTQTPKHLITATGQRVTLRCSPRSGDLSVYWYQQSLDQGLQFLIQYYNGEERAKGNILERFSAQQFPDLHSELNLSSLELGDSALYFCASSVALAGVLEETQYFGPGTRLLVL.

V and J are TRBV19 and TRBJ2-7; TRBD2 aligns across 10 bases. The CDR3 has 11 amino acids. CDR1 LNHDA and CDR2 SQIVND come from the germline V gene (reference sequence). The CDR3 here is CASGRGYEQYF. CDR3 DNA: TGTGCGAGCGGGAGGGGATACGAGCAGTACTTC.

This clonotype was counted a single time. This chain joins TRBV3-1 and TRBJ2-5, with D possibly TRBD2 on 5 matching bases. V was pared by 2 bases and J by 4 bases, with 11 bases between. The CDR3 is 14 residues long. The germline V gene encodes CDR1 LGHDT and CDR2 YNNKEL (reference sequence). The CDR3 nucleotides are TGTGCCAGCAGCCAATGGACTGATAGAGAGACCCAGTACTTC. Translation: CASSQWTDRETQYF.

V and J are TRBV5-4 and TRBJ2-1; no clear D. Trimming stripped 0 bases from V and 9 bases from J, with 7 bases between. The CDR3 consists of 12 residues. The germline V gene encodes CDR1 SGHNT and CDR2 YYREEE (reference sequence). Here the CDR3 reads CASSLVAGEQFF. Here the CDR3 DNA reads TGTGCCAGCAGCTTGGTAGCCGGTGAGCAGTTCTTC.

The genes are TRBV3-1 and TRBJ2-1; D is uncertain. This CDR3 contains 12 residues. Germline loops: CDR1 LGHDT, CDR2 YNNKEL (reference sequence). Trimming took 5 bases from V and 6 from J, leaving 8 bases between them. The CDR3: CASSSHPNEQFF. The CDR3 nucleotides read TGTGCCAGCAGCTCACACCCCAATGAGCAGTTCTTC.

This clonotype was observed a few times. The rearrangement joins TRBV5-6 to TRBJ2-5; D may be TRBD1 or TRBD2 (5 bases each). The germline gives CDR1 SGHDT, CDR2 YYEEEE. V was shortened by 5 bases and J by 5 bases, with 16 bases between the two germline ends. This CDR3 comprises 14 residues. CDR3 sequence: CASRLPGLEETQYF. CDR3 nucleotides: TGTGCCAGCAGACTCCCGGGGCTCGAGGAGACCCAGTACTTC.

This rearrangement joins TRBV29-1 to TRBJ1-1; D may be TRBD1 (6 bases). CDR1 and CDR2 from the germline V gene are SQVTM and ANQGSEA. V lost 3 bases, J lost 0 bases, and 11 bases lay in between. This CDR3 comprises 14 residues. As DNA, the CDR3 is TGCAGCGTTGACGTCGGGACAATGAACACTGAAGCTTTCTTT. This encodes CSVDVGTMNTEAFF.

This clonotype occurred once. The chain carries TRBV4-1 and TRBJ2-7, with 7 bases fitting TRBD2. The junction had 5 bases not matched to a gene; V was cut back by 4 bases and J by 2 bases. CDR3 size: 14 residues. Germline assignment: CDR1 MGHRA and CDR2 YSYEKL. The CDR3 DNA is TGCGCCAGCAGCCCAACTAGCGCTGCCTACGAGCAGTACTTC. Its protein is CASSPTSAAYEQYF.

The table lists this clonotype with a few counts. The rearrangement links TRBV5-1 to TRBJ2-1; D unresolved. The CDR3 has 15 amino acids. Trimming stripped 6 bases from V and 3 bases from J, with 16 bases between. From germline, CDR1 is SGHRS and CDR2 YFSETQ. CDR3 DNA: TGCGCCAGCACCCTTGGACCACCCCTCTACAATGAGCAGTTCTTC. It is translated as CASTLGPPLYNEQFF.

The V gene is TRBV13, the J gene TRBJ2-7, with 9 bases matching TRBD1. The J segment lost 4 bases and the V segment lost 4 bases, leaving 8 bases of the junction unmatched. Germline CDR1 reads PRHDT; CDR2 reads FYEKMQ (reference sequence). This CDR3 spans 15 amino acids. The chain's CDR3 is CASSSSGTGRYEQYF. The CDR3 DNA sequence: TGTGCCAGCAGCTCCTCCGGGACAGGGCGGTACGAGCAGTACTTC.

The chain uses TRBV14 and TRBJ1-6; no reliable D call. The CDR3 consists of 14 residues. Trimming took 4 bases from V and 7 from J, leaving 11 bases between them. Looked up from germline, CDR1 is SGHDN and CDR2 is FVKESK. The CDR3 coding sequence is TGTGCCAGCAGCCTATCAACCAGGAATTCACCCCTCCACTTT. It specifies CASSLSTRNSPLHF.

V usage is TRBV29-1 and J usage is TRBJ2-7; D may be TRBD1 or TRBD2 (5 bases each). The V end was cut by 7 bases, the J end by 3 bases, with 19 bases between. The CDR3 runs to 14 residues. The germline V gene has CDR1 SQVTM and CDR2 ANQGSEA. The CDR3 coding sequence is TGCAGCGCCACCGGGACGGAGGCCAACTACGAGCAGTACTTC. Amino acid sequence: CSATGTEANYEQYF.

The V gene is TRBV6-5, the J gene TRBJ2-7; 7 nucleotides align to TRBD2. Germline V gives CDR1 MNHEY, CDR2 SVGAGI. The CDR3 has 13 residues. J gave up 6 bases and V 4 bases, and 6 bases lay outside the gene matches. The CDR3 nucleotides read TGTGCCAGCAGTTCTCCGGGGGGACGCGAGCAGTACTTC. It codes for CASSSPGGREQYF.

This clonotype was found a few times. The CDR3 loop reads CASSIRRVGSYNSPLHF. CDR3 DNA sequence: TGTGCCAGTAGTATCCGCAGGGTCGGCTCCTATAATTCACCCCTCCACTTT. The chain joins TRBV19 to TRBJ1-6; weak D call: TRBD1 (5 bases). The germline CDR1 and CDR2 sequences are LNHDA and SQIVND (reference sequence). The CDR3 runs 17 residues. The V end was cut by 3 bases, the J end by 0 bases, with 12 bases between. Full variable domain (missing parts from reference TRBV19 and TRBJ1-6): DGGITQSPKYLFRKEGQNVTLSCEQNLNHDAMYWYRQDPGQGLRLIYYSQIVNDFQKGDIAEGYSVSREKKESFPLTVTSAQKNPTAFYLCASSIRRVGSYNSPLHFGNGTRLTVT.